This T cell receptor beta chain appears in the sequencing data of a study of shared clonotypes between healthy human individuals. Study-wide background: Ranging from 18 to 49 in age, donors were a couple of women and three men.

Study-wide points: The researchers took only blood, and tissue repertoires probably look different. Despite large depth, sorted-subset datasets appeared incompletely sequenced.

A word on this clone: The target antigen is unknown. This CDR3 is also generated by other DNA sequences in the sample.

Libraries were prepared by immunoSEQ multiplex PCR; TCRdb keeps only in-frame clonotypes and omits some of them. The sample contains millions of clones, over 85% of which appear only once. CD4+ cells underwent separation, giving CD45RA+ naive and CD45RA-negative memory subsets. The ends were cut back, 2 bases at V and 6 bases at J, with 5 bases in the middle. Germline CDR1 is MDHEN and CDR2 is SYDVKM. CDR3 length: 11 residues. The specimen sequenced was naive CD4+ T cells sorted from blood. Subset denoted: CD45RA+ positively selected. The chain has TRBV28 and TRBJ2-7, with unresolved D. The sequence came from a man aged 18 to 35 in good health. CDR3 protein: CASSLRSEQYF. As DNA, the CDR3 is TGTGCCAGCAGTTTAAGGTCCGAGCAGTACTTC.